A selection of T cell receptor beta chains follows, all from one sample in a study of cytomegalovirus exposure and HLA in healthy donors. Clones were read by immunoSEQ multiplex PCR, and TCRdb kept only the in-frame ones, dropping some. The sample lists 90,000 to 120,000 clones, around 77% occurring once. The sequencing input was PBMCs. The receptors here all came from a male donor in good health and CMV-seronegative. CDR3s include the opening cysteine and the closing phenylalanine or tryptophan. The D gene is left open where the match is weak. A row's size may be missing; if present it is once, few, many or a size class.

d_gene: -; abundance: few; v_gene: TRBV5-1; j_gene: TRBJ2-7; CDR3nt: TGCGCCAGCAGGCGGAAGGAGGGACCCTACGAGCAGTACTTC; CDR3aa: CASRRKEGPYEQYF
d_gene: -; abundance: -; v_gene: TRBV6-1; j_gene: TRBJ1-1; CDR3nt: TGTGCCAGCAGTGATTCCTCTTTTCGGGAGAACACTGAAGCTTTCTTT; CDR3aa: CASSDSSFRENTEAFF
d_gene: -; abundance: -; v_gene: TRBV5-6; j_gene: TRBJ1-1; CDR3nt: TGTGCCAGCAGCTTGGGTCAGGGGCGACTCAACACTGAAGCTTTCTTT; CDR3aa: CASSLGQGRLNTEAFF
d_gene: TRBD2; abundance: once; v_gene: TRBV19; j_gene: TRBJ2-7; CDR3nt: TGTGCCAGTAGTATAGGGACTAGCGGGAACGAGCAGTACTTC; CDR3aa: CASSIGTSGNEQYF
d_gene: -; abundance: -; v_gene: TRBV11-2; j_gene: TRBJ2-1; CDR3nt: TGTGCCAGCAGCTTAGGCGTAGCGGTAGGCAATGAGCAGTTCTTC; CDR3aa: CASSLGVAVGNEQFF
d_gene: -; abundance: -; v_gene: TRBV28; j_gene: TRBJ1-2; CDR3nt: TGTGCCAGCAGTTCTGTGTATGGCTACACCTTC; CDR3aa: CASSSVYGYTF
d_gene: TRBD2; abundance: -; v_gene: TRBV29-1; j_gene: TRBJ2-5; CDR3nt: TGCAGCTCGACTAGCGGTGGGGGCAAAGAGACCCAGTACTTC; CDR3aa: CSSTSGGGKETQYF
d_gene: TRBD2; abundance: -; v_gene: TRBV6-1; j_gene: TRBJ2-1; CDR3nt: TGTGCCAGCAGTGTGGTGGCGGGCAGCGGGAGGGCCAGTGAGCAGTTCTTC; CDR3aa: CASSVVAGSGRASEQFF
d_gene: TRBD1; abundance: -; v_gene: TRBV25-1; j_gene: TRBJ1-4; CDR3nt: TGTGCCAGCATGCTCAGTGGGACAGGGAAAGAAAAACTGTTTTTT; CDR3aa: CASMLSGTGKEKLFF
d_gene: -; abundance: -; v_gene: TRBV7-7; j_gene: TRBJ1-3; CDR3nt: TGTGCCAGCAGCTTGGGGGGTTCTGGAAACACCATATATTTT; CDR3aa: CASSLGGSGNTIYF
d_gene: TRBD2; abundance: -; v_gene: TRBV27; j_gene: TRBJ2-1; CDR3nt: TGTGCCAGCAGCTTTCTAGCGGGAAGTTTCAATGAGCAGTTCTTC; CDR3aa: CASSFLAGSFNEQFF
d_gene: TRBD2; abundance: -; v_gene: TRBV4-2; j_gene: TRBJ2-7; CDR3nt: TGTGCCAGCAGCCAAGAAGAGCTAGCGGGAACCTACGAGCAGTACTTC; CDR3aa: CASSQEELAGTYEQYF
d_gene: -; abundance: -; v_gene: TRBV30; j_gene: TRBJ1-1; CDR3nt: TGTGCCTGGAGTGTAAGGTGGACTGAGAACACTGAAGCTTTCTTT; CDR3aa: CAWSVRWTENTEAFF
d_gene: -; abundance: once; v_gene: TRBV18; j_gene: TRBJ1-5; CDR3nt: TGTGCCAGCTCACTAATACAACAGGGTTCCAATCAGCCCCAGCATTTT; CDR3aa: CASSLIQQGSNQPQHF
d_gene: -; abundance: -; v_gene: TRBV7-9; j_gene: TRBJ1-2; CDR3nt: TGTGCCAGCAGCTTGGAGCGCGGCTACACCTTC; CDR3aa: CASSLERGYTF
d_gene: TRBD1; abundance: -; v_gene: TRBV30; j_gene: TRBJ1-4; CDR3nt: TGTGCCTGGCAAAAGAAACAGGGGCGAAATGAAAAACTGTTTTTT; CDR3aa: CAWQKKQGRNEKLFF
d_gene: TRBD2; abundance: -; v_gene: TRBV6-1; j_gene: TRBJ2-3; CDR3nt: TGTGCCAGCAGTGAAGGGGGACTAGCGGGTGGGTGGAGAAATACGCAGTATTTT; CDR3aa: CASSEGGLAGGWRNTQYF
d_gene: -; abundance: -; v_gene: TRBV4-2; j_gene: TRBJ2-1; CDR3nt: TGTGCCAGCAGCCAAGATTTCCAGGATGAGCAGTTCTTC; CDR3aa: CASSQDFQDEQFF
d_gene: -; abundance: -; v_gene: TRBV7-9; j_gene: TRBJ1-3; CDR3nt: TGTGCCATCGAGAACCGGGACACGAAAGGCTCTGGAAACACCATATATTTT; CDR3aa: CAIENRDTKGSGNTIYF
d_gene: TRBD1; abundance: -; v_gene: TRBV7-9; j_gene: TRBJ2-5; CDR3nt: TGTGCCAGCAGCTCCTCCGGACAGGGAATGGGGACCCAGTACTTC; CDR3aa: CASSSSGQGMGTQYF
d_gene: -; abundance: -; v_gene: TRBV13; j_gene: TRBJ1-1; CDR3nt: TGTGCCAGCAGCTTAGCCAGGGCTGGTATACGTGAGGCTTTCTTT; CDR3aa: CASSLARAGIREAFF
d_gene: -; abundance: -; v_gene: TRBV28; j_gene: TRBJ1-2; CDR3nt: TGTGCCAGCAGTTTAACAGGGAGGGCTAACTATGGCTACACCTTC; CDR3aa: CASSLTGRANYGYTF
d_gene: -; abundance: -; v_gene: TRBV6-4; j_gene: TRBJ2-3; CDR3nt: TGTGCCAGCAGTGCCAGCGGGACAACCACAGATACGCAGTATTTT; CDR3aa: CASSASGTTTDTQYF
d_gene: TRBD2; abundance: -; v_gene: TRBV27; j_gene: TRBJ2-3; CDR3nt: TGTGCCAGCAGTTTATCGCTAGCGGGAGGGCCGAAGGGTACGCAGTATTTT; CDR3aa: CASSLSLAGGPKGTQYF
d_gene: TRBD2; abundance: once; v_gene: TRBV7-9; j_gene: TRBJ2-1; CDR3nt: TGTGCCAGCAGCTTATATAGCGGGCATGAGCAGTTCTTC; CDR3aa: CASSLYSGHEQFF
d_gene: TRBD1; abundance: few; v_gene: TRBV28; j_gene: TRBJ2-7; CDR3nt: TGTGCCAGCAGGGACAGGTACGAGCAGTACTTC; CDR3aa: CASRDRYEQYF
d_gene: -; abundance: -; v_gene: TRBV6-5; j_gene: TRBJ1-2; CDR3nt: TGTGCCAGCAGTCCTGAGGGAGGGTTCTATGGCTACACCTTC; CDR3aa: CASSPEGGFYGYTF
d_gene: TRBD1; abundance: -; v_gene: TRBV5-6; j_gene: TRBJ1-1; CDR3nt: TGTGCCAGCAGAATACAGGGGGCGCTTACTGAAGCTTTCTTT; CDR3aa: CASRIQGALTEAFF
d_gene: -; abundance: -; v_gene: TRBV2; j_gene: TRBJ1-2; CDR3nt: TGTGCCAGCAGTTTGGGGCCCTATGGCTACACCTTC; CDR3aa: CASSLGPYGYTF
d_gene: TRBD1; abundance: few; v_gene: TRBV11-2; j_gene: TRBJ2-7; CDR3nt: TGTGCCAGCAGCCGCCGGGACAGGGGAGAGCAGTACTTC; CDR3aa: CASSRRDRGEQYF
d_gene: -; abundance: -; v_gene: TRBV19; j_gene: TRBJ1-5; CDR3nt: TGTGCCACCTTAGGACAGAATCAGCCCCAGCATTTT; CDR3aa: CATLGQNQPQHF
d_gene: TRBD2; abundance: -; v_gene: TRBV2; j_gene: TRBJ2-1; CDR3nt: TGTGCCAGCAAGGAGACTAGCGGGAGCTCCTACAATGAGCAGTTCTTC; CDR3aa: CASKETSGSSYNEQFF
d_gene: TRBD1; abundance: -; v_gene: TRBV10-3; j_gene: TRBJ1-2; CDR3nt: TGTGCCATCAGTGGAGCCGGGACAGGGACTTATGGCTACACCTTC; CDR3aa: CAISGAGTGTYGYTF
d_gene: -; abundance: -; v_gene: TRBV18; j_gene: TRBJ1-1; CDR3nt: TGTGCCAGCTCACCGGGACAAAACACTGAAGCTTTCTTT; CDR3aa: CASSPGQNTEAFF
d_gene: TRBD1; abundance: few; v_gene: TRBV30; j_gene: TRBJ1-4; CDR3nt: TGTGCCTGGAGTTCTGCAGGGGGCCGTGAAAAACTGTTTTTT; CDR3aa: CAWSSAGGREKLFF
d_gene: -; abundance: -; v_gene: TRBV2; j_gene: TRBJ2-7; CDR3nt: TGTGCCAGCAAGAGCGGAGAGGGCCACGAGCAGTACTTC; CDR3aa: CASKSGEGHEQYF
d_gene: TRBD1; abundance: -; v_gene: TRBV6-1; j_gene: TRBJ2-7; CDR3nt: TGTGCCAGCAGTGGGGCAGGGGGCGCATTCTACGAGCAGTACTTC; CDR3aa: CASSGAGGAFYEQYF
d_gene: TRBD2; abundance: -; v_gene: TRBV2; j_gene: TRBJ2-2; CDR3nt: TGTGCCAGCAGCCTAGGGAGACTAGCGGTCGAAGCGGAGCTGTTTTTT; CDR3aa: CASSLGRLAVEAELFF
d_gene: -; abundance: few; v_gene: TRBV5-6; j_gene: TRBJ1-2; CDR3nt: TGTGCCAGCAGCCCCTTAGACAGTAAATTCTATGGCTACACCTTC; CDR3aa: CASSPLDSKFYGYTF
d_gene: TRBD2; abundance: -; v_gene: TRBV27; j_gene: TRBJ2-1; CDR3nt: TGTGCCAGCACCACCGGGACTAGCTCCTACAATGAGCAGTTCTTC; CDR3aa: CASTTGTSSYNEQFF
d_gene: -; abundance: -; v_gene: TRBV2; j_gene: TRBJ1-2; CDR3nt: TGTGCCAGCGGGGTGGGGGGTCAGGTTAATGGCTACACCTTC; CDR3aa: CASGVGGQVNGYTF
d_gene: -; abundance: -; v_gene: TRBV6-1; j_gene: TRBJ1-1; CDR3nt: TGTGCCAGCAGTGAAGGTGGAGTGGCGAACACTGAAGCTTTCTTT; CDR3aa: CASSEGGVANTEAFF
d_gene: TRBD1; abundance: -; v_gene: TRBV7-8; j_gene: TRBJ1-1; CDR3nt: TGTGCCAGCAGCTTCCGGGACAGGGGGCGGGTCACTGAAGCTTTCTTT; CDR3aa: CASSFRDRGRVTEAFF
d_gene: TRBD2; abundance: -; v_gene: TRBV18; j_gene: TRBJ2-1; CDR3nt: TGTGCCAGCTCACCCCGGCCTAGCGGGAGGGCCGATGAGCAGTTCTTC; CDR3aa: CASSPRPSGRADEQFF
d_gene: TRBD2; abundance: -; v_gene: TRBV27; j_gene: TRBJ2-3; CDR3nt: TGTGCCAGCAGTTTAGGGACTAGCGGGAGGGATACGCAGTATTTT; CDR3aa: CASSLGTSGRDTQYF
d_gene: TRBD1; abundance: -; v_gene: TRBV28; j_gene: TRBJ2-1; CDR3nt: TGTGCCAGCATCAACAGGGGCTCCAATGAGCAGTTCTTC; CDR3aa: CASINRGSNEQFF
d_gene: -; abundance: -; v_gene: TRBV2; j_gene: TRBJ2-5; CDR3nt: TGTGCCAGCAGTGAATCCTTGGGGCCCCAAGAGACCCAGTACTTC; CDR3aa: CASSESLGPQETQYF
d_gene: TRBD2; abundance: few; v_gene: TRBV7-9; j_gene: TRBJ2-5; CDR3nt: TGTGCCAGCAGCTTAGGGGCGAGCGGGGAACCGCAAGAGACCCAGTACTTC; CDR3aa: CASSLGASGEPQETQYF
d_gene: TRBD2; abundance: -; v_gene: TRBV27; j_gene: TRBJ2-3; CDR3nt: TGTGCCAGCACCTCCCTGAGTAGCGGGACTACAGATACGCAGTATTTT; CDR3aa: CASTSLSSGTTDTQYF
d_gene: -; abundance: once; v_gene: TRBV19; j_gene: TRBJ2-1; CDR3nt: TGTGCCAGTACCATATCTACAGGATCCTACAATGAGCAGTTCTTC; CDR3aa: CASTISTGSYNEQFF
d_gene: -; abundance: -; v_gene: TRBV27; j_gene: TRBJ2-1; CDR3nt: TGTGCCAGCAGTTTTAGCTCCTGGGCGGAGGATGAGCAGTTCTTC; CDR3aa: CASSFSSWAEDEQFF
d_gene: -; abundance: -; v_gene: TRBV28; j_gene: TRBJ2-3; CDR3nt: TGTGCCAGCACCCGTATTTCAGGGGTTCAAGGCACAGATACGCAGTATTTT; CDR3aa: CASTRISGVQGTDTQYF
d_gene: TRBD2; abundance: -; v_gene: TRBV6-5; j_gene: TRBJ2-1; CDR3nt: TGTGCCAGCAGTTACGGGTCGGGAGGGCCGAGTGAGCAGTTCTTC; CDR3aa: CASSYGSGGPSEQFF
d_gene: TRBD1; abundance: once; v_gene: TRBV11-3; j_gene: TRBJ2-1; CDR3nt: TGTGCCAGCAGCTTAGAGGGACAGAAAAACAATGAGCAGTTCTTC; CDR3aa: CASSLEGQKNNEQFF
d_gene: TRBD2; abundance: -; v_gene: TRBV2; j_gene: TRBJ2-5; CDR3nt: TGTGCCAGCAGTGGACGGCGGGGGGAGACCCAGTACTTC; CDR3aa: CASSGRRGETQYF
d_gene: -; abundance: few; v_gene: TRBV21-1; j_gene: TRBJ2-7; CDR3nt: TGTGCCAGGCCCCCCGCAGGGAGGTCGATCTACGAGCAGTACTTC; CDR3aa: CARPPAGRSIYEQYF
d_gene: -; abundance: -; v_gene: TRBV2; j_gene: TRBJ2-1; CDR3nt: TGTGCCAGCAGGGAGGCTAGCCGTGAGCAGTTCTTC; CDR3aa: CASREASREQFF
d_gene: TRBD2; abundance: -; v_gene: TRBV9; j_gene: TRBJ2-5; CDR3nt: TGTGCCAGCAGCGAGGGGGGACTAGCGGGAACGAGGGAGACCCAGTACTTC; CDR3aa: CASSEGGLAGTRETQYF